This T cell receptor (beta chain) is from a study of CD4 T cell repertoires in COVID-19 (dated by TCRdb to about 2021). Turning to the overall study: To analyze cross-reactivity, the CFSE-low cells were expanded with IL-2 for about eleven days and then labeled again and restimulated with spike proteins from other coronaviruses. In COVID-19-recovered individuals, the study described naturally processed CD4+ T cell responses to SARS-CoV-2 spike and nucleoprotein and used TCR Vbeta sequencing to evaluate clonal composition. TCR Vbeta repertoire analysis of SARS-CoV-2-reactive T cells was conducted at the subset level in a few recovered individuals.

The full study reports these points: Between 7 and 25% of SARS-CoV-2 clonotypes were also detected in SARS-CoV and/or HKU1 spike-stimulated secondary cultures, consistent with cross-reactivity. Two or all three memory subsets shared several of the most expanded SARS-CoV-2-reactive clonotypes, which suggests intraclonal diversification.

To note about this clone: What antigen it recognizes has not been identified. Base qualities are not recorded, but no much larger clone differs from it by a single base.

Preparation of the library involved the immunoSEQ multiplex PCR assay. The paper's processing steps were these. To quantify how much the repertoires of different subsets overlapped, the Chao-Jaccard similarity index was used along with counts of shared clonotypes. The table was pulled from immuneACCESS by TCRdb, which kept in-frame rearrangements only. Such tables lose some clones; where checked, under half of the loss comes from unresolved V genes, and the rest has no known cause. From that table come the V and J calls and clone size; the DNA was used to work out D and trimming. The sample profile shows fewer than 100,000 clones; 83% of them were found once. The ten largest clones add up to 0.5% to 0.6% of the sample. The intended sense of this specimen's time point label: sample from a COVID-19-recovered individual after infection. Donors were patients who had recovered from mild-to-severe COVID-19. Uncultured memory T cell samples were subjected to sequencing directly after ex vivo isolation. From peripheral blood mononuclear cells, the researchers isolated CD4+ total memory, central memory, effector memory and circulating T follicular helper cells.

This clonotype originated in a human donor who had COVID-19. The material was CD4+ T cells from peripheral blood, obtained after recovery from COVID-19.

The base sequence is TGTGCCAGCAGTACGCAGGGGGCGAGAGAATCACCCCTCCACTTT. It specifies CASSTQGARESPLHF. This sequence uses TRBV6-1 and TRBJ1-6, with 8 central nucleotides matching TRBD1. The germline V and J ends show losses of 5 bases and 10 bases respectively, and no gene match explains 10 bases of the junction. Measured from the cysteine to the phenylalanine, the CDR3 is 15 residues long. Here the CDR3 DNA is all that survives: 45 bases in frame from base 1. CDR1 is given as MNHNS and CDR2 as SASEGT, both from the germline V gene.